Sequencing of this T cell receptor beta chain was carried out in a study of regulatory T cells in long-lasting Graves disease. Study observations and caveats: Comparison showed that persistent patients shared more public clonotypes (about 3,000) than new patients (966).

The length of the CDR3 is 14 residues. J lost 2 bases, V lost 4 bases, and 5 bases had no gene match. CDR1 and CDR2 from the germline V gene are GTSNPN and SVGIG (reference sequence). This clonotype was recorded a few times. Its antigen is currently unknown. Time point indicated: newly diagnosed GD, antithyroid drugs for less than 3 months. The TCR library used RNA extracted from PBMCs. Recruitment took place at an endocrinology department in Xi'an, China. Roughly 9.5-milliliter peripheral blood samples went into EDTA tubes. Sequencing libraries for TCR beta were prepared with iRepertoire HTBI primers and Arm-PCR of CDR3 regions. TCRdb used MiXCR to reprocess the multiplex PCR reads, holding one entry per CDR3 protein. The profile shows around 450,000 distinct CDR3 sequences, around 14% of them singletons. The data also belong to a second study, concerning T cells in Graves' hyperthyroidism and ophthalmopathy. From that second work: The TCR CDR3 first-round RT-PCR relied on the HTBI primer set.

The chain recombines TRBV30 with TRBJ2-5, with 9 bases that match TRBD1. Source: peripheral blood mononuclear cells (PBMCs), taken at new diagnosis, from a patient treated with antithyroid drugs. The TCR sequence derives from a woman aged 30 to 39 with Graves disease. The CDR3 DNA is TGTGCCTGGACGACAGGGGGGAATCAAGAGACCCAGTACTTC. This codes for CAWTTGGNQETQYF.